The TCR beta chain described here comes from a study of metastatic and nonmetastatic thyroid tumors. Turning to the study itself: Repertoire comparisons spanned blood and tumor or nodule tissue from malignant and benign thyroid patients. General observations from the study: Benign nodules were reported to have significantly lower TCR beta diversity than malignant thyroid tumors, in blood and tumor.

Per the original data handling: Differences in CDR3 between clinicopathological groups were drawn on to build a classifier intended to discriminate distant-metastatic papillary thyroid cancer patients. TCRdb ran MiXCR on the PCR reads. TCRdb, not the original authors, processed these V and J calls. Among just under 20,000 clones listed, roughly 22% were seen once. Trimming took off 5 bases at V and 2 bases at J, with 14 bases between the two ends. The CDR3 loop spans 15 amino acids. The sample holds a few counts of this clone. Its target is not known. Thyroid surgery took place with no prior treatment in any patient.

The chain links TRBV12-3 or TRBV12-4 to TRBJ2-3; tentatively, D is TRBD1 (6 bases). The clonotype was recovered from a female donor with papillary thyroid cancer or a benign thyroid nodule (not recorded which). Some clones in this sample may be carry-over from other donors' samples. The sequencing input was adjacent normal tissue. CDR3 DNA sequence: TGTGCCAGCAGTCGCCGGGACAAGAACACAGATACGCAGTATTTT. It specifies CASSRRDKNTDTQYF.